This T cell receptor (beta chain) comes out of a study of shared clonotypes between healthy human individuals. Study results and limitations: Non-shared clonotypes were found to have lower generation probabilities than the clonotypes that were shared by all four of the sorted-subset donors. Only a few donors were included, so the genetic and exposure-history diversity represented was limited. Clonotype sharing across a few donors was observed for 5% to 6.5% of naive CD4 clonotypes.

A word on this clone: The antigen is not known.

In the study's own analysis: Sequence data from immunoSEQ were junction-only and lacked quality scores; consequently, filtering differed. Repertoires were generated with immunoSEQ multiplex PCR, while TCRdb's copy carries only in-frame clones and drops some. That table furnishes V, J and clone size, whereas the DNA furnished D and trimming. The sample lists some 2,100,000 clones, approximately 94% occurring once. The naive CD8 fraction comprised CD45RO-negative cells positively selected for CCR7 and excluded terminally differentiated effector memory CD45RA+ cells. Germline V gene lookup returns CDR1 SGHTA and CDR2 FQGNSA. CDR3 length equals 15 residues. V gave up 9 bases and J gave up 3 bases; unmatched junction bases: 11.

The TCR originated in a man between 18 and 29 years old in good health. Some clones in this sample may be carry-over from other donors' samples. The sequenced sample was naive CD8+ T cells from PBMCs. This chain connects TRBV7-2 to TRBJ2-1; TRBD2 agrees at 7 bases. CDR3 protein: CASMVERGYYNEQFF. In DNA, the CDR3 is TGTGCCAGTATGGTTGAGCGGGGATACTACAATGAGCAGTTCTTC.